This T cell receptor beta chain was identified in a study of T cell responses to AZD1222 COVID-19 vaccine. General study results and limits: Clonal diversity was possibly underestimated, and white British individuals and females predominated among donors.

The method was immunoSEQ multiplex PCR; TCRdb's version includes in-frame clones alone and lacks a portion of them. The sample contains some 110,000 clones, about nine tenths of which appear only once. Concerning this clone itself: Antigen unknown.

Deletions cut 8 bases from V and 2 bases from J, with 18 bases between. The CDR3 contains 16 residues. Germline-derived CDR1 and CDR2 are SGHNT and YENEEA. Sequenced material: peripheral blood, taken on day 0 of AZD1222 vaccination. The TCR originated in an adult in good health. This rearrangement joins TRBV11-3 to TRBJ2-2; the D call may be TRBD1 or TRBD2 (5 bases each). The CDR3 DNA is TGTGCCAGCTCGGGGCAACGGGACGCTAACACCGGGGAGCTGTTTTTT. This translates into CASSGQRDANTGELFF.